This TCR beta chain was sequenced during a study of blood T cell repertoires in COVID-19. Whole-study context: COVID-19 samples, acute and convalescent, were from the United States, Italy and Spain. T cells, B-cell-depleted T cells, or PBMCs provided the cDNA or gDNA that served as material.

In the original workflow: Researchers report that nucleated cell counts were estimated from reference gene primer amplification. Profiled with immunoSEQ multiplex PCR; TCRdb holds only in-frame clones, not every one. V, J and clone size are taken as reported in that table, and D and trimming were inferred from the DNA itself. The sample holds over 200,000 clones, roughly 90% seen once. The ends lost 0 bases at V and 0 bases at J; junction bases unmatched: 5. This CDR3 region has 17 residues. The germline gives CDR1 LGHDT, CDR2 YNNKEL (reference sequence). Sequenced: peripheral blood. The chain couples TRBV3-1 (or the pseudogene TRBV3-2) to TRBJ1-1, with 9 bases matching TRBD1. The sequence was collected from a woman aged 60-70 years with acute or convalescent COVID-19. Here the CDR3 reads CASSQERTGDVNTEAFF. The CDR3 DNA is TGTGCCAGCAGCCAAGAACGGACAGGGGACGTGAACACTGAAGCTTTCTTT.